The clone carrying this T cell receptor (beta chain) was detected once. This sample is drawn from a study of blood T cell repertoires in COVID-19. Overall study: Acute-phase and convalescent COVID-19 samples originated in the United States, Italy and Spain. PBMCs, B-cell-depleted T cells, or T cells were the source of the cDNA or gDNA that made up the material.

As handled by the study authors: Reference gene primers were amplified, and this amplification served to estimate nucleated cell counts. Profiling relied on immunoSEQ multiplex PCR, and the TCRdb table lists in-frame clones only, not all of them. V and J calls and clone size follow that table, whereas D and trimming were derived from the DNA. The top ten clones hold roughly 12% of a sample with about 64,000 clones, 80% to 85% of them seen once. This clonotype originated in a human donor in a cohort sampled during active COVID-19. Sequenced material: peripheral blood.

The DNA of the CDR3 is TGCAGTGCTAGTTCCCTCGGGACAATGAACACTGAAGCTTTCTTT. It specifies CSASSLGTMNTEAFF. This chain uses TRBV20-1 with TRBJ1-1; a possible D gene is TRBD1 (6 bases). The CDR3 is made up of 15 amino acids. V was cut by 3 bases and J by 0 bases, with 14 bases left in between. Germline values: CDR1 DFQATT, CDR2 SNEGSKA (reference sequence).